The 17 T cell receptor beta chains in this list originate from one sample, sequenced in a study of T-cell memory formation after mild COVID-19. TCRdb recomputed calls from the 5' RACE reads with MiXCR, one row per CDR3 protein. This sample yields about 140,000 distinct CDR3 sequences, of which 11% to 15% are seen a single time; 25% to 30% belongs to the top ten. Specimen: PBMCs or a T cell subset sorted from them (not recorded which). These receptors were obtained from an adult woman who had mild COVID-19 (a few samples of this study predate the infection). Cell type and time point are not known.

This clonotype was counted only a few times. This chain connects TRBV10-1 to TRBJ2-6; the match to TRBD1 covers 7 bases. After removal of 8 bases from V and 3 bases from J, the junction contained 7 bases not matched to a gene. This CDR3 is built from 15 residues. Germline CDR1 and CDR2: WNHNN and SYGVQD (reference sequence). The CDR3, as DNA: TGCGCCAGCCACAGGGGACCGGGTGGGGCCAACGTCCTGACTTTC. Residues: CASHRGPGGANVLTF.

This clonotype was counted between two and nine times. This chain uses TRBV5-4 with TRBJ2-7, with TRBD1 as a possible D gene (7 bases). Trimming left V 4 bases short and J 3 bases short, with 20 bases between. The CDR3 length is 16 residues. Germline V CDR1 and CDR2: SGHNT, YYREEE (reference sequence). This CDR3 reads CASSLYGGTDYYEQYF. CDR3 DNA sequence: TGTGCCAGCAGCCTCTATGGCGGGACAGATTACTACGAGCAGTACTTC.

The V and J genes are TRBV7-2 and TRBJ1-3; 9 nucleotides agree with TRBD1. This CDR3 is 14 amino acids long. Germline assignment: CDR1 SGHTA and CDR2 FQGNSA. The junction had 2 bases not matched to a gene; V was cut back by 4 bases and J by 4 bases. The CDR3: CASSSGTGGNTIYF. As DNA, the CDR3 is TGTGCCAGCAGCTCCGGGACAGGGGGAAACACCATATATTTT.

This clonotype was picked up many times. The chain is built from TRBV4-1 and TRBJ2-1, with a possible D match to TRBD2 (6 bases). This CDR3 is 18 amino acids long. CDR1 MGHRA and CDR2 YSYEKL come from the germline V gene. V lost 1 base and J lost 2, with 18 bases in between. For the CDR3, the DNA is TGCGCCAGCAGCCAAGGAGCTCTGGCCCGCGGGGCCTACAATGAGCAGTTCTTC. Its translation is CASSQGALARGAYNEQFF.

The chain employs TRBV12-3 or TRBV12-4 and TRBJ2-2; 14 bases fit TRBD2. J was trimmed by 9 bases and V by 6 bases; bases with no gene match: 12. This CDR3 contains 17 residues. The CDR3 region has the DNA TGTGCCAGCAGAAATGGACTAGCGGGGGGCTCAGAAAGGGAGCTGTTTTTT. It yields the protein CASRNGLAGGSERELFF.

This clonotype was seen a handful of times. The genes are TRBV9 and TRBJ1-2, with D tentatively TRBD1 (6 bases). The CDR3 has 15 residues. Germline-derived CDR1 and CDR2 are SGDLS and YYNGEE. V was trimmed by 0 bases and J by 6 bases, leaving 15 bases between them. The CDR3: CASSVEDRTPDGYTF. DNA for the CDR3: TGTGCCAGCAGCGTAGAGGACAGAACCCCCGATGGCTACACCTTC.

This clonotype occurred many times. The V and J genes are TRBV29-1 and TRBJ2-7; 7 positions agree with TRBD1. Germline assignment: CDR1 SQVTM and CDR2 ANQGSEA. Trimming cost V 4 bases and J 0 bases; bases outside gene matches: 9. The CDR3 consists of 15 residues. The CDR3 protein is CSVVFVGDSSYEQYF. The CDR3 DNA reads TGCAGCGTTGTTTTTGTGGGGGACAGCTCCTACGAGCAGTACTTC.

The rearrangement links TRBV7-8 to TRBJ2-1; TRBD2 agrees at 7 bases. Germline V gives CDR1 SGHVS, CDR2 FQNEAQ. The J segment lost 6 bases and the V segment lost 5 bases, leaving 16 bases of the junction unmatched. The CDR3 has 17 amino acids. For the CDR3, the DNA is TGTGCCAGCAGCACCGGGCCGGGACTATCGGGAGCCAATGAGCAGTTCTTC. Its protein is CASSTGPGLSGANEQFF. The full variable domain, completed using reference TRBV7-8 and TRBJ2-1, is GAGVSQSPRYKVAKRGQDVALRCDPISGHVSLFWYQQALGQGPEFLTYFQNEAQLDKSGLPSDRFFAERPEGSVSTLKIQRTQQEDSAVYLCASSTGPGLSGANEQFFGPGTRLTVL.

The chain uses TRBV4-1 and TRBJ2-7, with a tentative D call TRBD1 (6 bases). The germline V gene encodes CDR1 MGHRA and CDR2 YSYEKL. This CDR3 comprises 16 residues. Trimming took off 4 bases at V and 1 base at J, with 17 bases between the two ends. CDR3 loop: CASSPLRTVASYEQYF. Here the CDR3 DNA reads TGCGCCAGCAGCCCCTTGAGGACAGTAGCATCCTACGAGCAGTACTTC.

The V and J genes are TRBV6-5 and TRBJ2-1, with 13 bases matching TRBD2. In germline, CDR1 is MNHEY, CDR2 SVGAGI. The CDR3 is 17 residues long. With V trimmed by 6 bases and J by 0 bases, 5 bases remained unmatched. The CDR3 nucleotides are TGTGCCAGCAGCCGCAGGACTAGCGGGAGCTCCTACAATGAGCAGTTCTTC. This gives the protein CASSRRTSGSSYNEQFF.

J is TRBJ1-6 and V is TRBV4-3, with 8 bases aligning to TRBD1. This CDR3 comprises 16 residues. The V gene's germline CDR1 is LGHNA and CDR2 YSLEER. V lost 0 bases, J lost 7 bases, and 5 bases stayed unmatched. This chain's CDR3 is CASSQDGQGANSPLHF. In DNA, the CDR3 is TGCGCCAGCAGCCAAGATGGCCAGGGGGCGAATTCACCCCTCCACTTT.

A few counts support this clonotype. The rearrangement uses TRBV5-4 and TRBJ1-2; D is uncertain. CDR1 is SGHNT and CDR2 is YYREEE in the germline V gene (reference sequence). V lost 5 bases, J lost 8 bases, and 19 bases lay in between. There are 14 residues in the CDR3. CDR3: CASSATKGFRGYTF. CDR3 nucleotides: TGTGCCAGCAGTGCGACCAAGGGATTTAGGGGCTACACCTTC.

This sequence joins TRBV20-1 and TRBJ2-2; the D is unclear. Trimming removed 3 bases at V and 1 base at J, with 6 bases between. This CDR3 comprises 13 residues. Per the germline V gene, CDR1 is DFQATT and CDR2 is SNEGSKA (reference sequence). This CDR3 reads CSASAQNTGELFF. DNA for the CDR3: TGCAGTGCTAGTGCCCAGAACACCGGGGAGCTGTTTTTT.

The chain has TRBV9 and TRBJ2-1, with 7 positions matching TRBD1. Trimming at V came to 3 bases and at J to 4 bases, leaving 7 bases not matched to a gene. The CDR3 extends over 15 amino acids. CDR1 is SGDLS, CDR2 YYNGEE, per germline. CDR3 DNA sequence: TGTGCCAGCAGCGGAGGGGGCCAAGATTACAATGAGCAGTTCTTC. Encoded protein: CASSGGGQDYNEQFF.

This clonotype was recorded only once. The chain carries TRBV27 and TRBJ2-1; 8 positions agree with TRBD1. With V trimmed by 5 bases and J by 8 bases, 5 bases remained unmatched. Germline-derived CDR1 and CDR2 are MNHEY and SMNVEV (reference sequence). The CDR3 contains 13 residues. CDR3 DNA: TGTGCCAGCAGTCTCGGGACAGGCCATGAGCAGTTCTTC. This sequence encodes CASSLGTGHEQFF.

The sample holds a few counts of this clonotype. This CDR3 is CATSDTGTVYEQYF. The DNA for the CDR3 is TGTGCCACCAGTGATACCGGGACAGTCTACGAGCAGTACTTC. The chain links TRBV24-1 to TRBJ2-7; TRBD1 aligns across 7 bases. The germline CDR1 and CDR2 sequences are KGHDR and SFDVKD. With 3 bases clipped from V and 3 bases from J, the junction kept 4 bases outside the gene matches. The length of the CDR3 is 14 residues.

This clonotype was found a few times. The V gene is TRBV7-9, the J gene TRBJ2-7; D gene unclear. V lost 5 bases and J lost 4, with 12 bases in between. Germline V gene sequence: CDR1 SEHNR, CDR2 FQNEAQ (reference sequence). The CDR3 extends over 13 amino acids. CDR3 sequence: CASSPLDGYEQYF. The CDR3 coding sequence is TGTGCCAGCAGCCCATTGGACGGATACGAGCAGTACTTC.